Listed below are T cell receptor beta chains from one sample, sequenced in a study of control samples from healthy donors and cancer patients. The assay was immunoSEQ multiplex PCR, and TCRdb's table has in-frame clones only and misses some. The sample lists some 90,000 clones, less than 90% occurring once. Sequencing used blood. The receptors were gathered from an older woman in good health. CDR3s include the opening cysteine and the closing phenylalanine or tryptophan. The D gene is left open where the match is weak.

J gene: TRBJ1-5; D gene: TRBD1; V gene: TRBV6-2/TRBV6-3; CDR3 protein: CASSYLRTGNQPQHF
J gene: TRBJ1-2; D gene: TRBD1; V gene: TRBV6-5; CDR3 protein: CASSLQGAHGYTF
J gene: TRBJ1-3; D gene: -; V gene: TRBV10-3; CDR3 protein: CAISETRNREDTIYF
J gene: TRBJ2-2; D gene: -; V gene: TRBV9; CDR3 protein: CASSVGGGRDTGELFF
J gene: TRBJ2-7; D gene: TRBD2; V gene: TRBV4-2; CDR3 protein: CASSQERGLVSYEQYF
J gene: TRBJ1-1; D gene: -; V gene: TRBV14; CDR3 protein: CASSQGTTEAFF
J gene: TRBJ1-5; D gene: TRBD1; V gene: TRBV7-2; CDR3 protein: CASSLGGDRGLYQPQHF
J gene: TRBJ1-1; D gene: TRBD1; V gene: TRBV5-1; CDR3 protein: CASSLIPQTGGRTEAFF
J gene: TRBJ1-3; D gene: -; V gene: TRBV5-1; CDR3 protein: CASSSDISGNTIYF
J gene: TRBJ2-3; D gene: TRBD2; V gene: TRBV5-1; CDR3 protein: CASSLGGLAGTDTQYF
J gene: TRBJ2-2; D gene: TRBD1; V gene: TRBV27; CDR3 protein: CASSLGTGDRAGELFF
J gene: TRBJ1-2; D gene: -; V gene: TRBV19; CDR3 protein: CASNSVWGYTF
J gene: TRBJ2-3; D gene: TRBD2; V gene: TRBV6-5; CDR3 protein: CASSYRRAGGTDTQYF
J gene: TRBJ2-2; D gene: -; V gene: TRBV18; CDR3 protein: CASSPPSGNTGELFF
J gene: TRBJ2-1; D gene: -; V gene: TRBV7-3; CDR3 protein: CASSSGTYNEQFF
J gene: TRBJ1-4; D gene: -; V gene: TRBV1; CDR3 protein: CTSSQEGDYSGKLFF
J gene: TRBJ1-1; D gene: -; V gene: TRBV21-1; CDR3 protein: CATTHFDRPPNTQAFF
J gene: TRBJ1-2; D gene: -; V gene: TRBV19; CDR3 protein: CASITPWGGYTF
J gene: TRBJ2-7; D gene: -; V gene: TRBV12-3/TRBV12-4; CDR3 protein: CASSSGIYEQYF
J gene: TRBJ1-4; D gene: TRBD1; V gene: TRBV11-3; CDR3 protein: CASSSGQGVRTNEKLFF
J gene: TRBJ2-3; D gene: -; V gene: TRBV5-1; CDR3 protein: CASSLTKDTQYF
J gene: TRBJ1-4; D gene: -; V gene: TRBV7-9; CDR3 protein: CASSLRGFREKLFF
J gene: TRBJ2-1; D gene: TRBD2; V gene: TRBV7-2; CDR3 protein: CASSLSGTSGRNEQFF
J gene: TRBJ1-2; D gene: TRBD1; V gene: TRBV5-5; CDR3 protein: CASSEPGQGAGGYTF
J gene: TRBJ1-1; D gene: TRBD1; V gene: TRBV18; CDR3 protein: CASSPIDRGAEAFF
J gene: TRBJ1-2; D gene: TRBD1; V gene: TRBV19; CDR3 protein: CASSLIQGGYTF
J gene: TRBJ2-1; D gene: TRBD2; V gene: TRBV5-1; CDR3 protein: CASSSGLAGASYNEQFF
J gene: TRBJ1-3; D gene: TRBD1; V gene: TRBV30; CDR3 protein: CAWRRDRSSGNTIYF
J gene: TRBJ1-2; D gene: -; V gene: TRBV4-3; CDR3 protein: CASSQDQAGAVYGYTF